The clone carrying this T cell receptor beta chain was found many times. The antigen is undetermined. Specified time point: persistent/refractory GD, antithyroid drugs over 5 years with positive TRAb. The authors made the TCR library using RNA they extracted from PBMCs. Peripheral blood, around 9.4 milliliters of it, was drawn into EDTA tubes. With iRepertoire HTBI primers and Arm-PCR of CDR3 regions, TCR beta libraries were built. Each CDR3 protein gets one entry after TCRdb re-called the multiplex PCR reads with MiXCR. The repertoire holds 300,000 to 500,000 distinct CDR3 sequences, with less than 25% as singletons. The data stem from a study of regulatory T cells in long-lasting Graves disease. For the study at large: Patients met the persistent Graves' disease definition after over 5 years of antithyroid drugs with positive TSH receptor antibodies.

V lost 5 bases and J 5 bases, leaving 15 bases between the germline ends. Germline V lookup: CDR1 SQVTM, CDR2 ANQGSEA. This CDR3 contains 13 residues. Study findings and constraints: Preferential use of TRBV28, TRBJ1-2 and TRBJ2-5 was seen in persistent disease. New patients shared fewer public clonotypes (around 880) than persistent patients did (about 3,000).

The receptor comes from a female donor with Graves disease. Sample: peripheral blood mononuclear cells (PBMCs), taken when the disease was refractory, from a patient treated with antithyroid drugs. This chain uses TRBV29-1 with TRBJ2-5, with a tentative D call TRBD1 (5 bases). CDR3 loop: CSVSQGLGETQYF. CDR3 bases: TGCAGCGTTTCGCAGGGCCTGGGGGAGACCCAGTACTTC.